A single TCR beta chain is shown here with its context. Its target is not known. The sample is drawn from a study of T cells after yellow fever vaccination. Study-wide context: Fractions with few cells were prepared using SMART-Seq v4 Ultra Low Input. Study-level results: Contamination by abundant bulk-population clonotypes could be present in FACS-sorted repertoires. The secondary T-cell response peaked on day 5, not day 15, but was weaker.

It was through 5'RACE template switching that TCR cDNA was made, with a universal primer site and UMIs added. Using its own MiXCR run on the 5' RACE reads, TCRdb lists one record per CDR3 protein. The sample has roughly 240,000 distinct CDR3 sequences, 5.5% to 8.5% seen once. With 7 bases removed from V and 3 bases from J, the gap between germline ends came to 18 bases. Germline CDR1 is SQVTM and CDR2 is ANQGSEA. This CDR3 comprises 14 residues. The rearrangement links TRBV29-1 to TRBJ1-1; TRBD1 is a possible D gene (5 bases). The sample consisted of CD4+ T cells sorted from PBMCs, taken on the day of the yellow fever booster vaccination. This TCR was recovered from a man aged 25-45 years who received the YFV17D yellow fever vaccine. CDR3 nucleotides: TGCAGCGCGGTTGGGGGATCTTGGGACACTGAAGCTTTCTTT. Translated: CSAVGGSWDTEAFF.